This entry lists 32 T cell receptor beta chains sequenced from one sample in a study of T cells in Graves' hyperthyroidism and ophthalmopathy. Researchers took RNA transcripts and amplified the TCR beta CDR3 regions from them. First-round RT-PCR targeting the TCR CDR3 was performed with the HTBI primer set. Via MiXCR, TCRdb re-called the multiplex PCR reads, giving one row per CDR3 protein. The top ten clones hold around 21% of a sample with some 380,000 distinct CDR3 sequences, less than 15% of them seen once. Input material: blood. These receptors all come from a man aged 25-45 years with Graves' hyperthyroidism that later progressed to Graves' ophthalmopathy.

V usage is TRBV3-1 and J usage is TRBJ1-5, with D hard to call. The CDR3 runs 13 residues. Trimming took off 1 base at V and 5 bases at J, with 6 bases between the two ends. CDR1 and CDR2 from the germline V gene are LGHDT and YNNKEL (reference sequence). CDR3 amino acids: CASSQGLYQPQHF. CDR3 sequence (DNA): TGTGCCAGCAGCCAAGGGTTGTATCAGCCCCAGCATTTT.

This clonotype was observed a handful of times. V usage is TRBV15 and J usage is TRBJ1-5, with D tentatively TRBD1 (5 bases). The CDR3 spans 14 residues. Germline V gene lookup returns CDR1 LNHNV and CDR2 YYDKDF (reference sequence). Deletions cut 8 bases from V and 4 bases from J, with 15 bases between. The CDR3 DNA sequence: TGTGCCACCGGCGAGGGGCGGAGGAATCAGCCCCAGCATTTT. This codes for CATGEGRRNQPQHF.

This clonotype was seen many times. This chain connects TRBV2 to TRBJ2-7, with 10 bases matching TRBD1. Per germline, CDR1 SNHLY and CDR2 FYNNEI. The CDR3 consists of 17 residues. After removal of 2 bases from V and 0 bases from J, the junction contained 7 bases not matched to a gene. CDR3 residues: CASSERTGGQGSYEQYF. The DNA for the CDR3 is TGTGCCAGCAGTGAAAGGACAGGGGGTCAAGGCTCCTACGAGCAGTACTTC.

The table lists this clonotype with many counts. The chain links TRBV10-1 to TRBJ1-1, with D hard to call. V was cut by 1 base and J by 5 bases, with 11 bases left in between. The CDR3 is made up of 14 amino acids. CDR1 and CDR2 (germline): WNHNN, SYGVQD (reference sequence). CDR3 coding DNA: TGCGCCAGCAGTGAGTATGGGGATGGGACTGAAGCTTTCTTT. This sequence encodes CASSEYGDGTEAFF.

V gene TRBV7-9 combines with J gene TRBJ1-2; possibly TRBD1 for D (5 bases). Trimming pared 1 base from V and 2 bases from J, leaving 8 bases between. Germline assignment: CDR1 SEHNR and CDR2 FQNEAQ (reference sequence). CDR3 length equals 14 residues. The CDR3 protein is CASSLDAGNYGYTF. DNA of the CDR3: TGTGCCAGCAGCTTAGATGCAGGGAACTATGGCTACACCTTC.

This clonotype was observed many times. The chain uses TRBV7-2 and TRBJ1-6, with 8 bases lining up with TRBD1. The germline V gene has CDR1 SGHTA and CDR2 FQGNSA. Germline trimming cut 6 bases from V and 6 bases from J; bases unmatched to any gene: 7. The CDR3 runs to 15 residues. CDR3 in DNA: TGTGCCAGCAGTCGCGGACAGGGAGGTAATTCACCCCTCCACTTT. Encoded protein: CASSRGQGGNSPLHF.

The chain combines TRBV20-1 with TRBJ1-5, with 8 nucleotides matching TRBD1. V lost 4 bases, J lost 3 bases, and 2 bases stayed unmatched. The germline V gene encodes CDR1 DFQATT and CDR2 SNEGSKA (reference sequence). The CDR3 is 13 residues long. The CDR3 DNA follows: TGCAGTGCTACACAGGGGGTCAATCAGCCCCAGCATTTT. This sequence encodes CSATQGVNQPQHF.

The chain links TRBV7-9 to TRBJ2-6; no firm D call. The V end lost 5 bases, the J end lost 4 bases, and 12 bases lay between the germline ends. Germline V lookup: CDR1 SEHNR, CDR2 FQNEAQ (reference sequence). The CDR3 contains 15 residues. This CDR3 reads CASSRGPRGANVLTF. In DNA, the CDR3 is TGTGCCAGCAGCCGCGGCCCCCGGGGGGCCAACGTCCTGACTTTC.

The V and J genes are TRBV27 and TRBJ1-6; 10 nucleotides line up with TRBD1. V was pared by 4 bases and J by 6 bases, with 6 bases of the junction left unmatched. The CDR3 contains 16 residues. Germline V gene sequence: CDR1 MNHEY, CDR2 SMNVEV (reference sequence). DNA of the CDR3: TGTGCCAGCAGTTCAACCGACAGGGGGCTTAATTCACCCCTCCACTTT. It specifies CASSSTDRGLNSPLHF.

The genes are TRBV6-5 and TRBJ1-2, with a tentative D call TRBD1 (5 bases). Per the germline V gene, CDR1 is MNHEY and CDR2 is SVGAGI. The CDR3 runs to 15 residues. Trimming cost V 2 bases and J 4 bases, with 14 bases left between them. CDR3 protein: CASSYQGSGTYGYTF. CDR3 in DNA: TGTGCCAGCAGTTACCAGGGCTCGGGGACCTATGGCTACACCTTC.

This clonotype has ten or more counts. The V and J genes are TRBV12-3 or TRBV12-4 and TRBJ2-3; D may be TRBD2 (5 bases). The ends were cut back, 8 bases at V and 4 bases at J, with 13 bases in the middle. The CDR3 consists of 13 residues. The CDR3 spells CASAPVRADTQYF. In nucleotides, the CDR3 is TGTGCCAGCGCGCCCGTGAGGGCAGATACGCAGTATTTT.

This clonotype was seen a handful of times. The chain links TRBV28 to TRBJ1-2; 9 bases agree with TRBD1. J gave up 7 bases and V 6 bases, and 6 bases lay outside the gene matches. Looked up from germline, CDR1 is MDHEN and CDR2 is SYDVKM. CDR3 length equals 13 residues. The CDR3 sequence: CASSPGQGPGYTF. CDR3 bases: TGTGCCAGCAGCCCGGGACAGGGACCTGGCTACACCTTC.

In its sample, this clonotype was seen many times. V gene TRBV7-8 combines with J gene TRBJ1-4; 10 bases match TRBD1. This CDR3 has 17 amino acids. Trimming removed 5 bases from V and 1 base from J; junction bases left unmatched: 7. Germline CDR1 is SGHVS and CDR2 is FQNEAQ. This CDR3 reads CASSPRTGGLTNEKLFF. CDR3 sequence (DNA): TGTGCCAGCAGCCCAAGGACAGGGGGTTTAACTAATGAAAAACTGTTTTTT.

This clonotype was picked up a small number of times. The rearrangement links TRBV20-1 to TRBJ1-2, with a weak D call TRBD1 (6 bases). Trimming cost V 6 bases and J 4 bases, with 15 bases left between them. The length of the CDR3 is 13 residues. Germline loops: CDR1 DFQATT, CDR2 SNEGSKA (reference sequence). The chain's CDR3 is CSAYRDVIYGYTF. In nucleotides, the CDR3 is TGCAGTGCCTACAGGGACGTTATCTATGGCTACACCTTC.

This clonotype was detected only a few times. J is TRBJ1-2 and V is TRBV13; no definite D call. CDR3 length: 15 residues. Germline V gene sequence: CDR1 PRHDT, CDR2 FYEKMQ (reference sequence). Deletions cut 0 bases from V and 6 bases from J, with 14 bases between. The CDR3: CASSLGQQRRNGYTF. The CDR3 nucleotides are TGTGCCAGCAGCTTAGGCCAACAGAGGAGGAATGGCTACACCTTC.

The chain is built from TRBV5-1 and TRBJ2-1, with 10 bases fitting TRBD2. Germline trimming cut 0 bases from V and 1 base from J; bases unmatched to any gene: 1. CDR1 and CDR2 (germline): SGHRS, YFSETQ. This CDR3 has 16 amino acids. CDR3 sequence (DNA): TGCGCCAGCAGCTTGGTTAGCGGGGGGTCCTACAATGAGCAGTTCTTC. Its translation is CASSLVSGGSYNEQFF.

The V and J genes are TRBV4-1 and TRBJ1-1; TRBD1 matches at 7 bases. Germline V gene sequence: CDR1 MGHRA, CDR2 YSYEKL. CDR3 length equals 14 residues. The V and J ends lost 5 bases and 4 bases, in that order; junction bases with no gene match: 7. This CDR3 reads CASSGYRGSTEAFF. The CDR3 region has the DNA TGCGCCAGCAGCGGATACAGGGGTAGCACTGAAGCTTTCTTT.

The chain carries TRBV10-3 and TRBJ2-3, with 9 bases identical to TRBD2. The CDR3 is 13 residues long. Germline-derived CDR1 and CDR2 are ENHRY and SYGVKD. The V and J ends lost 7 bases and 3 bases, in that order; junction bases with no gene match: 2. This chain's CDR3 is CAIKAGGTDTQYF. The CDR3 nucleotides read TGTGCCATCAAAGCGGGGGGTACAGATACGCAGTATTTT.

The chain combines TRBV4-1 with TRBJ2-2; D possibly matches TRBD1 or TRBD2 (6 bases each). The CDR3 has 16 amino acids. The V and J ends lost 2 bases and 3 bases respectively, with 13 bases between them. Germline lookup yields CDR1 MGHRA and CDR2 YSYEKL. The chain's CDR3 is CASSQRGVPDTGELFF. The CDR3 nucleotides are TGCGCCAGCAGCCAAAGGGGGGTACCGGACACCGGGGAGCTGTTTTTT.

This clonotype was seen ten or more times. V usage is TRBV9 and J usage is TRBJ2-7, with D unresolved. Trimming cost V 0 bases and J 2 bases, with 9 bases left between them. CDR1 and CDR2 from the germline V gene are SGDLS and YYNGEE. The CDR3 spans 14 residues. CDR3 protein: CASSVGDRTYEQYF. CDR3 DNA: TGTGCCAGCAGCGTAGGTGACCGTACCTACGAGCAGTACTTC.

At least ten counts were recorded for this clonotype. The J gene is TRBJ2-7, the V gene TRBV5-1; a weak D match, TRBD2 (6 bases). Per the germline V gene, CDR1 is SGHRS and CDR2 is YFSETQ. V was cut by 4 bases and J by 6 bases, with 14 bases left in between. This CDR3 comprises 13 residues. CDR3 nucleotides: TGCGCCAGCAGCGATTTACAGGAGGGCGAGCAGTACTTC. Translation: CASSDLQEGEQYF.

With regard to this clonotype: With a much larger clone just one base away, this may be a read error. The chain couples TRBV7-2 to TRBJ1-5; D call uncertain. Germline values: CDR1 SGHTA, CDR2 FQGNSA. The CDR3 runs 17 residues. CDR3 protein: CASSLARGGHSSQPQHF. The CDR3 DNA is TGTGCCAGCAGCTTAGCGCGGGGAGGCCATAGCAGTCAGCCCCAGCATTTT.

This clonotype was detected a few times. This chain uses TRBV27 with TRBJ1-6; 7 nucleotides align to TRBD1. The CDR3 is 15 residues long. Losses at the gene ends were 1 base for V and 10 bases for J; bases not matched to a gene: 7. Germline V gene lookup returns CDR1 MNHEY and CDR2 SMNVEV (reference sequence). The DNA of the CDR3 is TGTGCCAGCAGTTTATTAGGGGGCAAAGGGTCACCCCTCCACTTT. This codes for CASSLLGGKGSPLHF.

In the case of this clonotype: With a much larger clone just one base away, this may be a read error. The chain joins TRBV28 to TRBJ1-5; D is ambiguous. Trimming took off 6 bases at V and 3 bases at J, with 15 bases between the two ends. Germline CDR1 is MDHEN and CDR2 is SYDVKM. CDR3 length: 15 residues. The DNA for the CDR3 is TGTGCCAGCAGGGGCGGCAGTTATGCCAATCAGCCCCAGCATTTT. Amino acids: CASRGGSYANQPQHF.

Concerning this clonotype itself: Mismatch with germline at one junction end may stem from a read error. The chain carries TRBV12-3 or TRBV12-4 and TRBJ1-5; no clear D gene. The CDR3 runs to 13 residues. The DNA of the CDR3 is TGTGCCAGCAGTTTAAATCCTAATCAGCTCCAGCATTTT. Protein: CASSLNPNQLQHF.

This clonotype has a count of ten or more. The CDR3 DNA follows: TGTGCTAGTGGCCCATCGGGGGCCCCGAACACCGGGGAGCTGTTTTTT. This encodes CASGPSGAPNTGELFF. This chain uses TRBV12-5 with TRBJ2-2, with D possibly called TRBD1 or TRBD2 (6 bases each). Trimming stripped 6 bases from V and 0 bases from J, with 14 bases between. Germline V gene data show CDR1 as LGHNT and CDR2 as FRNRAP. The CDR3 consists of 16 residues.

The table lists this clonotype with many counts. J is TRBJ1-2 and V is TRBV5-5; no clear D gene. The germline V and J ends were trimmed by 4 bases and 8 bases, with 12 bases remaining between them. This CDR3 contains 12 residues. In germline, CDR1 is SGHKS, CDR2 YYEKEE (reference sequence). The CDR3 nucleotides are TGTGCCAGCAGCATAGGACTTCAAGGCTACACCTTC. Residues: CASSIGLQGYTF.

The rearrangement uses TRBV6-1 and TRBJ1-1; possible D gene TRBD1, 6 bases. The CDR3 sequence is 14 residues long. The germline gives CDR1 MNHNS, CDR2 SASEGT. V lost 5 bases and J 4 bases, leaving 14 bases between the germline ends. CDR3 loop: CASSPGGGPTEAFF. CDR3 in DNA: TGTGCCAGCAGTCCTGGGGGGGGGCCCACTGAAGCTTTCTTT.

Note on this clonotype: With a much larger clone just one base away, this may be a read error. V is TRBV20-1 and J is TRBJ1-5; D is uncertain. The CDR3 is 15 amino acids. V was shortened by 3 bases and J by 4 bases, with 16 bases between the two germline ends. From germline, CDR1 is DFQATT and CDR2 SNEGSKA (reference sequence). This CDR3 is CSASGSGSRNQPQHF. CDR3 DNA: TGCAGTGCTAGCGGGAGTGGGAGTAGGAATCAGCCCCAGCATTTT.

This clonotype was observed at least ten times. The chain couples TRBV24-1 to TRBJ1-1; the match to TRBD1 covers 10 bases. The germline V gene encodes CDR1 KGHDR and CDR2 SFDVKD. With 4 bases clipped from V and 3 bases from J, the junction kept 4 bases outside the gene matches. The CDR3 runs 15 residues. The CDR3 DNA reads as TGTGCCACCAGTGACTCTGGACAGGGGGACACTGAAGCTTTCTTT. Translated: CATSDSGQGDTEAFF.

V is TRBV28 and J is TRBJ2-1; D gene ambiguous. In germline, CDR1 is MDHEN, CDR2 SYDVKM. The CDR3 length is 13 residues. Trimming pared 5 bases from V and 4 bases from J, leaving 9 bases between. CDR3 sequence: CASSPFMYNEQFF. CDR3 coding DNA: TGTGCCAGCAGTCCCTTTATGTACAATGAGCAGTTCTTC.

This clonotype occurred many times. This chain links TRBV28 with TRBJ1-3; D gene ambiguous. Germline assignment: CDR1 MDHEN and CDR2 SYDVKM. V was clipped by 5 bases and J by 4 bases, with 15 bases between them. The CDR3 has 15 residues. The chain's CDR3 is CASSEYTPLGNTIYF. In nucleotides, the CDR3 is TGTGCCAGCAGTGAATATACTCCCTTAGGAAACACCATATATTTT.